This T cell receptor (beta chain) comes out of a study of memory CD4+ T cells and cytomegalovirus serostatus. Profiling relied on immunoSEQ multiplex PCR, and the TCRdb table lists in-frame clones only, not all of them. Of about 58,000 clones listed, roughly 84% are singletons. Single viable CD3+CD4+CD8-CD45RO+ cells were sorted as the memory CD4+ T cells. Trimming removed 0 bases at V and 3 bases at J, with 9 bases between. Germline V CDR1 and CDR2: SGHTS, YDEGEE. There are 14 residues in the CDR3. V usage is TRBV5-8 and J usage is TRBJ1-2; no firm D call. Sequencing was performed on memory CD4+ T cells from blood. This TCR came from an adult in good health and CMV-seronegative. Some clones in this sample may be carry-over from other donors' samples. The CDR3 DNA follows: TGTGCCAGCAGCTTGGAACAAGGGTACTATGGCTACACCTTC. This sequence encodes CASSLEQGYYGYTF.